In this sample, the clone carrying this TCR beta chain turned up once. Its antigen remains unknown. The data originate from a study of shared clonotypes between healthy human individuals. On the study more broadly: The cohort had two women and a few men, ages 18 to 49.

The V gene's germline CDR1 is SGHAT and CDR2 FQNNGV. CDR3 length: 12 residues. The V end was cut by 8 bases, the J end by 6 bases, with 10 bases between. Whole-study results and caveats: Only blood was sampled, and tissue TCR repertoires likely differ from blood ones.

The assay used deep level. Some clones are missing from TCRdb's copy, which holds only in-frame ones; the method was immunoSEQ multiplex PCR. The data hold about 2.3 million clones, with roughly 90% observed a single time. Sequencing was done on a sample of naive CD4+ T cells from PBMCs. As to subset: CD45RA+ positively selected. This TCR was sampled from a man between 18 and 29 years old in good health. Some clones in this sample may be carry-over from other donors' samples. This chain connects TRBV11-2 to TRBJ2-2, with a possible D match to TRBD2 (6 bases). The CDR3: CASGGVAGELFF. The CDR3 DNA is TGTGCCAGCGGAGGGGTGGCCGGGGAGCTGTTTTTT.